The subject of this entry is one T cell receptor (beta chain). Antigen specificity is unknown. Researchers prepared the TCRbeta library using unique molecular identifiers, the study reports. TCRdb called the PCR reads again in MiXCR, with one record for every CDR3 protein. The data contain around 450,000 distinct CDR3 sequences, around two fifths of them singletons. This sample stems from a study of T-cell reconstitution after alpha-beta-depleted transplantation in children. Study-level results: Newly produced T cells mostly accounted for T-cell counts and diversity one year post-transplant. Some patients' high day-60 TCRbeta diversity was attributed to recipient cells surviving conditioning. Several hundred expanded graft clones reportedly were the source of alpha-beta T cells about two months after transplant.

CDR3 length: 15 residues. Germline V gene data show CDR1 as MDHEN and CDR2 as SYDVKM. Trimming pared 2 bases from V and 7 bases from J, leaving 18 bases between. The J gene is TRBJ2-7, the V gene TRBV28; tentative D call: TRBD1 (5 bases). The sequencing here drew on PBMCs, taken before TCRalphabeta/CD19-depleted stem cell transplant. The receptor comes from a girl aged 2 to 9 with aplastic anemia, due to receive a stem cell transplant. This chain's CDR3 is CASSLLETTSGEQYF. For the CDR3, the DNA is TGTGCCAGCAGTTTACTGGAGACGACCTCAGGGGAGCAGTACTTC.